This entry lists 14 T cell receptor beta chains sequenced from one sample in a study of blood T cells in healthy people across ages. With a J-beta primer mix and a sample-barcoded 5' primer, a second PCR ran 7 to 11 cycles. TCRdb re-derived calls from the 5' RACE reads in MiXCR, one entry per CDR3 protein. The sample comprises roughly 680,000 distinct CDR3 sequences, approximately 52% of which are singletons, and roughly 14% rests with the top ten. The sequencing input was blood. These TCRs come from a woman aged 80 or older in good health.

V usage is TRBV20-1 and J usage is TRBJ2-1, with TRBD2 matching 7 bases. Germline CDR1 DFQATT, CDR2 SNEGSKA (reference sequence). This CDR3 spans 15 amino acids. Germline trimming cut 0 bases from V and 6 bases from J; bases unmatched to any gene: 8. DNA of the CDR3: TGCAGTGCTAGAGATAGGAGAGCGGGGACCAATGAGCAGTTCTTC. Its translation is CSARDRRAGTNEQFF.

This chain connects TRBV4-1 to TRBJ2-3, with D hard to call. Trimming removed 4 bases at V and 3 bases at J, with 11 bases between. From germline, CDR1 is MGHRA and CDR2 YSYEKL. The CDR3 totals 14 residues. The CDR3 is CASSPPDLTDTQYF. CDR3 in DNA: TGCGCCAGCAGCCCACCCGACCTGACAGATACGCAGTATTTT.

There are a few counts of this clonotype. The chain employs TRBV5-1 and TRBJ2-7; no firm D call. The last part of the DNA fits TRBJ2-5 better; the J call may be wrong. The CDR3 consists of 13 residues. Germline V gene sequence: CDR1 SGHRS, CDR2 YFSETQ. The CDR3 sequence: CASSLSPVETQYF. The CDR3 nucleotides read TGCGCCAGCAGCTTGTCTCCGGTGGAGACCCAGTACTTC.

Notes on this clonotype: A single base separates this from a much larger clone, so it may be a read error. The chain uses TRBV13 and TRBJ2-7, with 10 bases identical to TRBD2. V was clipped by 5 bases and J by 7 bases; unmatched bases: 11. Germline V CDR1 and CDR2: PRHDT, FYEKMQ (reference sequence). The CDR3 runs 15 residues. Here the CDR3 reads CASSRLAGLYNEQYF. The CDR3 DNA reads as TGTGCCAGCAGCCGACTAGCGGGTCTATACAATGAGCAGTACTTC.

This clonotype has at least ten counts. The CDR3 loop is CSARGEVAGGRLPGTDTQYF. The CDR3 bases are TGCAGTGCTAGAGGGGAGGTTGCGGGAGGTCGGCTTCCCGGCACAGATACGCAGTATTTT. The rearrangement uses TRBV20-1 and TRBJ2-3, with 8 bases lining up with TRBD2. The V segment lost 1 base and the J segment 1 base; nucleotides outside the gene matches: 19. Germline V gene lookup returns CDR1 DFQATT and CDR2 SNEGSKA (reference sequence). The CDR3 runs 20 residues.

In regard to this clonotype: One end of the junction fails to match germline, which may point to a read error. This rearrangement joins TRBV4-1 to TRBJ2-5; 7 nucleotides line up with TRBD2. CDR1 is MGHRA and CDR2 is YSYEKL in the germline V gene. This CDR3 region has 15 residues. CDR3: CASSRYVLAVETRYF. The CDR3 coding sequence is TGCGCCAGCAGCCGCTACGTCCTAGCGGTGGAGACCCGGTACTTC.

The rearrangement joins TRBV28 to TRBJ2-4, with D perhaps being TRBD1 or TRBD2 (6 bases each). TRBJ2-7 explains the end of the DNA better; the J call may be wrong. The CDR3 covers 16 residues. Germline lookup yields CDR1 MDHEN and CDR2 SYDVKM. The CDR3: CASSPMEGTLNYEQYF. In nucleotides, the CDR3 is TGTGCCAGCAGCCCCATGGAGGGGACACTGAATTACGAGCAGTACTTC.

The V and J genes are TRBV27 and TRBJ1-2, with D unresolved. Trimming pared 5 bases from V and 0 bases from J, leaving 10 bases between. This CDR3 is 14 amino acids long. The germline gives CDR1 MNHEY, CDR2 SMNVEV (reference sequence). The CDR3 DNA reads TGTGCCAGCAGTCCTCAAAGACCTAACTATGGCTACACCTTC. Translating it yields CASSPQRPNYGYTF.

The chain recombines TRBV7-9 with TRBJ2-1; 9 nucleotides match TRBD2. There are 16 residues in the CDR3. V was pared by 4 bases and J by 4 bases, with 8 bases of the junction left unmatched. Germline V gene data show CDR1 as SEHNR and CDR2 as FQNEAQ (reference sequence). CDR3 bases: TGTGCCAGCAGCTCGGCTCTAGCGGGAACTTACAATGAGCAGTTCTTC. It codes for CASSSALAGTYNEQFF.

There are a few counts of this clonotype. The chain combines TRBV3-1 with TRBJ2-1; either TRBD1 or TRBD2 may fit D (6 bases each). The J call may not be correct, given that the DNA end is closer to TRBJ2-7. Germline-derived CDR1 and CDR2 are LGHDT and YNNKEL (reference sequence). The CDR3 spans 14 residues. DNA for the CDR3: TGTGCCAGCAGCCCCCTCGGGGGCTACAATGAGCAGTACTTC. Its protein product is CASSPLGGYNEQYF.

The chain recombines TRBV7-2 with TRBJ1-5; D unresolved. V was trimmed by 1 base and J by 6 bases, leaving 13 bases between them. The CDR3 sequence is 15 residues long. Germline V gene sequence: CDR1 SGHTA, CDR2 FQGNSA. CDR3 region: CASSLEPRSSQPQHF. DNA for the CDR3: TGTGCCAGCAGCTTAGAGCCCAGGTCCTCTCAGCCCCAGCATTTT.

This clonotype has at least ten counts. The CDR3 loop is CASARGEKDTQYF. In DNA, the CDR3 is TGTGCCAGTGCCCGGGGGGAAAAGGATACGCAGTATTTT. The chain carries TRBV12-3 or TRBV12-4 and TRBJ2-3; 7 nucleotides line up with TRBD2. This CDR3 region has 13 residues. V was pared by 9 bases and J by 6 bases, with 9 bases of the junction left unmatched.

V gene TRBV7-9 combines with J gene TRBJ1-6; D not certain. Trimming removed 3 bases at V and 7 bases at J, with 13 bases between. The CDR3 is 15 amino acids. Germline V gene sequence: CDR1 SEHNR, CDR2 FQNEAQ (reference sequence). The CDR3 DNA reads TGTGCCAGCAGCTTGCAGTCTGGTGTAAATTCACCCCTCCACTTT. Protein product: CASSLQSGVNSPLHF.

V and J are TRBV7-2 and TRBJ2-7, with 8 bases fitting TRBD2. The CDR3 covers 13 residues. In germline, CDR1 is SGHTA, CDR2 FQGNSA. J lost 7 bases, V lost 2 bases, and 4 bases had no gene match. CDR3 region: CASSLLAGQEQYF. The DNA of the CDR3 is TGTGCCAGCAGCTTACTAGCGGGCCAGGAGCAGTACTTC.